These 31 T cell receptor beta chains came from one sample sequenced in a study of Ad26.COV2.S vaccination and SARS-CoV-2 variants. The table came from immunoSEQ multiplex PCR; TCRdb's copy has only in-frame clones and leaves some out. The data hold about 390,000 clones, with approximately 91% observed a single time. Treatment noted: over 15 received Ad26.COV2.S at low or high dose, single or two shots; a few received placebo; per-sample allocation not given. Sampling was performed 63 days after the first vaccine or placebo injection. Sequencing was performed on peripheral blood, taken in a trial of Ad26.COV2.S vaccine versus placebo. Every receptor here comes from a person between 18 and 60 years old who received the Ad26.COV2.S COVID-19 vaccine or a placebo.

This chain connects TRBV15 to TRBJ2-1, with 8 bases matching TRBD2. Germline assignment: CDR1 LNHNV and CDR2 YYDKDF (reference sequence). The length of the CDR3 is 16 residues. J was trimmed by 4 bases and V by 2 bases; bases with no gene match: 7. In DNA form, the CDR3 reads TGTGCCACCAGCAGATTCAGCGGGGGCAAATACAATGAGCAGTTCTTC. Translating it yields CATSRFSGGKYNEQFF.

The genes are TRBV7-2 and TRBJ2-2; D possibly uses TRBD1 or TRBD2 (6 bases each). V shed 5 bases and J shed 7 bases, with 11 bases lying between them. Germline V gene data show CDR1 as SGHTA and CDR2 as FQGNSA. This CDR3 has 13 amino acids. The CDR3 DNA follows: TGTGCCAGCAGCAGGGGGGTAATCGGGGAGCTGTTTTTT. It codes for CASSRGVIGELFF.

The chain joins TRBV3-1 (or the pseudogene TRBV3-2) to TRBJ2-2; TRBD2 matches 8 bases. The CDR3 contains 17 residues. Germline V CDR1 and CDR2: LGHDT, YNNKEL (reference sequence). J gave up 1 base and V 4 bases, and 8 bases lay outside the gene matches. DNA for the CDR3: TGTGCCAGCAGCCCCGGAGGGCGGGGGGAGAACACCGGGGAGCTGTTTTTT. Protein product: CASSPGGRGENTGELFF.

The chain uses TRBV3-1 (or the pseudogene TRBV3-2) and TRBJ1-2; no definite D call. V lost 1 base, J lost 3 bases, and 9 bases lay in between. This CDR3 has 14 amino acids. CDR1 and CDR2 from the germline V gene are LGHDT and YNNKEL (reference sequence). CDR3 DNA: TGTGCCAGCAGCCAAGTGTCCACCCACTATGGCTACACCTTC. Amino acid sequence: CASSQVSTHYGYTF.

The chain employs TRBV27 and TRBJ1-1, with 7 nucleotides matching TRBD1. The length of the CDR3 is 14 residues. Germline-derived CDR1 and CDR2 are MNHEY and SMNVEV (reference sequence). The V segment lost 1 base and the J segment 4 bases; nucleotides outside the gene matches: 3. CDR3 in DNA: TGTGCCAGCAGTTTATGGGGACAGAGCACTGAAGCTTTCTTT. This codes for CASSLWGQSTEAFF.

This clone was counted a few times. J is TRBJ1-2 and V is TRBV6-5; 9 bases align to TRBD1. There are 13 residues in the CDR3. CDR1 is MNHEY and CDR2 is SVGAGI in the germline V gene. The V and J ends lost 6 bases and 10 bases, in that order; junction bases with no gene match: 9. CDR3: CASRKPGQGVYTF. Here the CDR3 DNA reads TGTGCCAGCAGAAAACCGGGACAGGGTGTCTACACCTTC.

The CDR3 spells CASSMDRNTEAFF. The CDR3 region has the DNA TGTGCCAGCAGCATGGACAGGAACACTGAAGCTTTCTTT. The V gene is TRBV5-4, the J gene TRBJ1-1; perhaps TRBD1 as D (6 bases). The CDR3 spans 13 residues. From germline, CDR1 is SGHNT and CDR2 YYREEE (reference sequence). V lost 4 bases and J 1 base, leaving 8 bases between the germline ends.

This chain uses TRBV7-8 with TRBJ1-2; the D is unclear. The V end lost 1 base, the J end lost 2 bases, and 11 bases lay between the germline ends. Germline lookup yields CDR1 SGHVS and CDR2 FQNEAQ. The CDR3 spans 15 residues. CDR3 protein: CASSLGGIENYGYTF. Here the CDR3 DNA reads TGTGCCAGCAGCTTAGGGGGAATCGAAAACTATGGCTACACCTTC.

This clone appeared a few times. The chain couples TRBV13 to TRBJ2-5; TRBD2 matches 14 bases. Germline CDR1 is PRHDT and CDR2 is FYEKMQ (reference sequence). The CDR3 loop spans 18 amino acids. The V segment lost 4 bases and the J segment 5 bases; nucleotides outside the gene matches: 12. The CDR3 sequence: CASSSDRLAGGRWETQYF. The DNA for the CDR3 is TGTGCCAGCAGCTCGGACAGACTAGCGGGGGGGCGATGGGAGACCCAGTACTTC.

V and J are TRBV29-1 and TRBJ1-2; D is unresolved. V was clipped by 0 bases and J by 3 bases, with 11 bases between them. Germline lookup yields CDR1 SQVTM and CDR2 ANQGSEA. The CDR3 length is 14 residues. The CDR3 loop is CSVEDQETYYGYTF. The CDR3 DNA is TGCAGCGTTGAAGATCAGGAGACATACTATGGCTACACCTTC.

The chain employs TRBV7-6 and TRBJ1-6, with D tentatively TRBD1 (5 bases). The germline V and J ends were trimmed by 2 bases and 7 bases, with 12 bases remaining between them. Germline CDR1 reads SGHVS; CDR2 reads FNYEAQ. This CDR3 region has 15 residues. The CDR3 DNA follows: TGTGCCAGCAGCTTATCTGGGGGGGAGAATTCACCCCTCCACTTT. Protein sequence: CASSLSGGENSPLHF.

V and J are TRBV7-8 and TRBJ2-3; TRBD2 matches at 7 bases. V was pared by 1 base and J by 3 bases, with 4 bases of the junction left unmatched. CDR1 SGHVS and CDR2 FQNEAQ come from the germline V gene. The CDR3 is 15 residues long. The CDR3 DNA sequence: TGTGCCAGCAGCTTAGTTGGCGGGAGTACAGATACGCAGTATTTT. Translating gives CASSLVGGSTDTQYF.

This clone appeared once. The chain employs TRBV29-1 and TRBJ1-2; D is unclear. Germline V gene sequence: CDR1 SQVTM, CDR2 ANQGSEA. This CDR3 is 12 amino acids long. CDR3: CTGFLDNYGYTF. In DNA, the CDR3 is TGCACAGGTTTTTTGGATAACTATGGCTACACCTTC.

The chain links TRBV6-5 to TRBJ2-1; D is uncertain. The V gene's germline CDR1 is MNHEY and CDR2 SVGAGI. Trimming stripped 2 bases from V and 8 bases from J, with 10 bases between. The CDR3 has 13 amino acids. The CDR3 reads CASSYPGLDEQFF. The CDR3 coding sequence is TGTGCCAGCAGTTACCCAGGTCTGGATGAGCAGTTCTTC.

V and J are TRBV7-6 and TRBJ2-7; 16 nucleotides line up with TRBD2. With 4 bases clipped from V and 0 bases from J, the junction kept 6 bases outside the gene matches. The germline V gene has CDR1 SGHVS and CDR2 FNYEAQ. The CDR3 extends over 18 amino acids. The CDR3 region is CASSSGTSGGASSYEQYF. The CDR3, as DNA: TGTGCCAGCAGCTCCGGGACTAGCGGGGGGGCGTCCTCCTACGAGCAGTACTTC.

V and J are TRBV19 and TRBJ2-1; D is undetermined. This CDR3 contains 13 residues. Germline lookup yields CDR1 LNHDA and CDR2 SQIVND (reference sequence). The V and J ends lost 2 bases and 0 bases respectively, with 2 bases between them. The CDR3 reads CASSISSYNEQFF. The CDR3 DNA follows: TGTGCCAGTAGTATAAGCTCCTACAATGAGCAGTTCTTC.

The chain couples TRBV11-2 to TRBJ2-1, with TRBD2 identical over 7 bases. J lost 5 bases, V lost 3 bases, and 4 bases had no gene match. From germline, CDR1 is SGHAT and CDR2 FQNNGV. There are 14 residues in the CDR3. The DNA of the CDR3 is TGTGCCAGCAGCTTCGGGGGGAGCCACAATGAGCAGTTCTTC. It translates to CASSFGGSHNEQFF.

J is TRBJ1-6 and V is TRBV6-1; 7 bases are shared with TRBD1. The CDR3 is 15 amino acids. From germline, CDR1 is MNHNS and CDR2 SASEGT. Trimming took 3 bases from V and 6 from J; bases not matched to a gene: 5. The DNA of the CDR3 is TGTGCCAGCAGTGAGACAGGGCATCGTAATTCACCCCTCCACTTT. It is translated as CASSETGHRNSPLHF.

This chain joins TRBV12-5 and TRBJ2-1, with TRBD2 identical over 13 bases. The J segment lost 9 bases and the V segment lost 6 bases, leaving 11 bases of the junction unmatched. CDR1 and CDR2 from the germline V gene are LGHNT and FRNRAP. The CDR3 loop spans 16 amino acids. The CDR3: CASGRPGTSGVGEQFF. The CDR3 bases are TGTGCTAGTGGCCGGCCCGGGACTAGCGGGGTCGGTGAGCAGTTCTTC. The whole variable domain, remainder taken from reference TRBV12-5 and TRBJ2-1, is DARVTQTPRHKVTEMGQEVTMRCQPILGHNTVFWYRQTMMQGLELLAYFRNRAPLDDSGMPKDRFSAEMPDATLATLKIQPSEPRDSAVYFCASGRPGTSGVGEQFFGPGTRLTVL.

The CDR3 spells CASSRQALGDTDTQYF. Here the CDR3 DNA reads TGTGCCAGCAGCCGACAGGCCCTGGGAGACACAGATACGCAGTATTTT. V usage is TRBV4-2 and J usage is TRBJ2-3; D possibly corresponds to TRBD1 (6 bases). Per the germline V gene, CDR1 is LGHNA and CDR2 is YNFKEQ. V shed 4 bases and J shed 2 bases, with 16 bases lying between them. The CDR3 spans 16 residues.

The rearrangement links TRBV10-3 to TRBJ1-1; 7 bases are shared with TRBD1. V shed 3 bases, J shed 4 bases, and the junction held 5 bases outside the gene matches. This CDR3 has 14 residues. Germline V CDR1 and CDR2: ENHRY, SYGVKD. Here the CDR3 reads CAISERQGGTEAFF. The CDR3 region has the DNA TGTGCCATCAGTGAAAGACAGGGAGGCACTGAAGCTTTCTTT.

The rearrangement joins TRBV3-1 (or the pseudogene TRBV3-2) to TRBJ2-5, with 7 bases identical to TRBD1. This CDR3 region has 15 residues. Trimming cost V 4 bases and J 0 bases; bases outside gene matches: 5. Germline-derived CDR1 and CDR2 are LGHDT and YNNKEL (reference sequence). CDR3 sequence: CASSPGTEYQETQYF. CDR3 DNA: TGTGCCAGCAGCCCCGGGACAGAGTACCAAGAGACCCAGTACTTC.

The V and J genes are TRBV5-1 and TRBJ2-7; TRBD2 is a possible D gene (6 bases). This CDR3 comprises 15 residues. Trimming took 0 bases from V and 5 from J, leaving 15 bases between them. Germline CDR1 is SGHRS and CDR2 is YFSETQ. The CDR3 DNA sequence: TGCGCCAGCAGCTTGGGGCAGCGGGTAGAGGACGAGCAGTACTTC. Amino acid sequence: CASSLGQRVEDEQYF.

The J gene is TRBJ1-1, the V gene TRBV5-1; D is undetermined. There are 15 residues in the CDR3. V lost 1 base and J 4 bases, leaving 14 bases between the germline ends. Germline V gene lookup returns CDR1 SGHRS and CDR2 YFSETQ. The CDR3 region has the DNA TGCGCCAGCAGCTTGTCAAACGCGGGATCCACTGAAGCTTTCTTT. This sequence encodes CASSLSNAGSTEAFF.

The rearrangement links TRBV10-3 to TRBJ1-2; weak D call: TRBD1 (5 bases). The CDR3 consists of 13 residues. V was trimmed by 11 bases and J by 2 bases, leaving 15 bases between them. In germline, CDR1 is ENHRY, CDR2 SYGVKD. The CDR3 coding sequence is TGTGCCTCGGGGGGGACCCTAAACTATGGCTACACCTTC. Its translation is CASGGTLNYGYTF.

The CDR3 region is CASSIMESGELFF. CDR3 DNA sequence: TGTGCCAGTAGTATTATGGAGTCCGGGGAGCTGTTTTTT. The chain is built from TRBV19 and TRBJ2-2; D is unclear. The CDR3 covers 13 residues. V dropped 3 bases and J dropped 6 bases, with 8 bases sitting between them. Germline CDR1 and CDR2: LNHDA and SQIVND (reference sequence).

V and J are TRBV18 and TRBJ2-7; perhaps TRBD2 as D (5 bases). Trimming removed 0 bases at V and 4 bases at J, with 13 bases between. The CDR3 length is 15 residues. The germline V gene encodes CDR1 KGHSH and CDR2 LQKENI. CDR3 in DNA: TGTGCCAGCTCACCACCCGGGGAGAGATGGTACGAGCAGTACTTC. It yields the protein CASSPPGERWYEQYF.

J is TRBJ2-1 and V is TRBV9; a possible D gene is TRBD1 (5 bases). The CDR3 totals 15 residues. Germline V gene data show CDR1 as SGDLS and CDR2 as YYNGEE. Between the trimmed V and J ends, which lost 5 bases and 6 bases, there was a span of 18 bases. The chain's CDR3 is CASRPGPGRGNEQFF. For the CDR3, the DNA is TGTGCCAGCAGACCGGGCCCGGGTAGGGGCAATGAGCAGTTCTTC.

The chain combines TRBV10-1 with TRBJ2-1, with 9 bases lining up with TRBD1. This CDR3 is built from 14 residues. Per germline, CDR1 WNHNN and CDR2 SYGVQD (reference sequence). The J segment lost 3 bases and the V segment lost 9 bases, leaving 6 bases of the junction unmatched. The CDR3 nucleotides are TGCGCCAGTTCCCGGGACAGGGACTACAATGAGCAGTTCTTC. It is translated as CASSRDRDYNEQFF.

The V call is TRBV28, the J call TRBJ1-1; D uncertain. From germline, CDR1 is MDHEN and CDR2 SYDVKM. Trimming shortened V by 5 bases and J by 4 bases, and 11 bases separated the two germline ends. CDR3 length: 13 amino acids. The CDR3 DNA is TGTGCCAGCAGTCCGTGGGAGGGCACTGAAGCTTTCTTT. It specifies CASSPWEGTEAFF.

The chain is built from TRBV6-6 and TRBJ1-1; 7 nucleotides align to TRBD1. Trimming removed 5 bases from V and 3 bases from J; junction bases left unmatched: 3. The V gene's germline CDR1 is MNHNY and CDR2 SVGAGI (reference sequence). The CDR3 is 13 residues long. CDR3 sequence (DNA): TGTGCCAGCAGTCGGACAGGTGACACTGAAGCTTTCTTT. Translated, it gives CASSRTGDTEAFF.